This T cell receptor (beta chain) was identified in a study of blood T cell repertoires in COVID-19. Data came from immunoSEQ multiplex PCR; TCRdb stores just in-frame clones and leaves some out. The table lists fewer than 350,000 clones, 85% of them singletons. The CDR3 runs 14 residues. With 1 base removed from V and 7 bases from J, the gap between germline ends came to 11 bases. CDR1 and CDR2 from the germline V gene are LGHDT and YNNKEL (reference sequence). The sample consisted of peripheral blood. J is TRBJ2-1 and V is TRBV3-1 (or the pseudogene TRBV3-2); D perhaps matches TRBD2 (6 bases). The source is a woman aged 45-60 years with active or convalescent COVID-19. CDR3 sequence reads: CASSQAGVENEQFF. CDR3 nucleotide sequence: TGTGCCAGCAGCCAAGCGGGAGTGGAAAATGAGCAGTTCTTC.